This TCR beta chain was obtained from a study of CD8 T cells in ankylosing spondylitis. Germline values: CDR1 GTSNPN, CDR2 SVGIG (reference sequence). The CDR3 runs 17 residues. V was pared by 2 bases and J by 7 bases, with 21 bases between. A note on this clonotype: Its target is not known.

TCRdb reprocessed the 5' RACE reads with MiXCR, giving one entry per CDR3 protein. The repertoire includes approximately 150,000 distinct CDR3 sequences, 25% to 35% of them detected once, and 6% sits in the top ten. Findings and limits, study-wide: Some of the motif variants had earlier been found in reactive arthritis patients' fluid and blood. Within ankylosing spondylitis blood, a TCR beta motif made up of under 10 highly homologous variants appeared to be characteristic.

The sample taken for sequencing was synovial fluid, either unsorted or a sorted T cell fraction (not recorded which). The rearrangement links TRBV30 to TRBJ1-6; maybe TRBD1 (5 bases). This sequence originates from a male donor with ankylosing spondylitis. The CDR3 DNA follows: TGTGCCTGGAGTCCGGGACCCGAGAGGAAACCGAATTCACCCCTCCACTTT. It encodes CAWSPGPERKPNSPLHF.